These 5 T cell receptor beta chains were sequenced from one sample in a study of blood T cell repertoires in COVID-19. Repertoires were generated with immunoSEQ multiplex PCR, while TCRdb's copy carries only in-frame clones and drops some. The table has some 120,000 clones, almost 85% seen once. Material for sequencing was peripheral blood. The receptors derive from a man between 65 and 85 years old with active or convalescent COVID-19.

This chain's CDR3 is CASSPWGTEIYF. In nucleotides, the CDR3 is TGTGCCAGCAGCCCATGGGGGACAGAGATTTACTTC. The chain employs TRBV3-1 (or the pseudogene TRBV3-2) and TRBJ2-5; 7 positions agree with TRBD1. Germline lookup yields CDR1 LGHDT and CDR2 YNNKEL (reference sequence). With V trimmed by 4 bases and J by 14 bases, 10 bases remained unmatched. The CDR3 consists of 12 residues.

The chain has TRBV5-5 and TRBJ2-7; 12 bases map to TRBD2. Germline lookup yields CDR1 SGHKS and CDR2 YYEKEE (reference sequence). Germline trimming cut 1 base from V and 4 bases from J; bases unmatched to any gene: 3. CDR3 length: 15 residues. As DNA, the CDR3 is TGTGCCAGCAGCTTGCTAGCGGGAGGGGGGTACGAGCAGTACTTC. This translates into CASSLLAGGGYEQYF.

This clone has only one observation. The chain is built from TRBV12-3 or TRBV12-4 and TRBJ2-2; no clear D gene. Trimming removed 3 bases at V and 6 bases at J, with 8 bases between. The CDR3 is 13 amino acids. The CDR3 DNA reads TGTGCCAGCAGTTTTAGTGGTGCCGGGGAGCTGTTTTTT. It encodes CASSFSGAGELFF.

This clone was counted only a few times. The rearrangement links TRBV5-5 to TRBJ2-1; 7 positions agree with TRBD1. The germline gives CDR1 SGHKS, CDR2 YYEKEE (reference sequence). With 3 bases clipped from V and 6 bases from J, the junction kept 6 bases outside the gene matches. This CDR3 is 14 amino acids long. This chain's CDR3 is CASSWGQTGNEQFF. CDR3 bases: TGTGCCAGCAGCTGGGGACAGACGGGCAATGAGCAGTTCTTC. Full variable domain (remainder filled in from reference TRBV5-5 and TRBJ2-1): DAGVTQSPTHLIKTRGQQVTLRCSPISGHKSVSWYQQVLGQGPQFIFQYYEKEERGRGNFPDRFSARQFPNYSSELNVNALLLGDSALYLCASSWGQTGNEQFFGPGTRLTVL.

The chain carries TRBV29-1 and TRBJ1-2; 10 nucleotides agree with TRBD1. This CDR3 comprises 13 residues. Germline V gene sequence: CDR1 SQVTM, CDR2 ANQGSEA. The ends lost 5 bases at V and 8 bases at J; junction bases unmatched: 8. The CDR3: CSVWSGTGVGYTF. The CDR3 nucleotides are TGCAGCGTTTGGAGCGGGACAGGGGTCGGCTACACCTTC.